The clone carrying this T cell receptor (beta chain) was seen a single time. V was clipped by 4 bases and J by 6 bases; unmatched bases: 9. The CDR3 is made up of 15 amino acids. Authors' methods: Estimation of nucleated cell counts relied on the amplification of reference gene primers. Measured with immunoSEQ multiplex PCR; TCRdb has only the in-frame clones, and not every one. The V and J calls and clone size are taken from that table; D and trimming were inferred from the DNA. The sample carries 140,000 to 150,000 clones, approximately 90% recorded once. The record originates from a study of blood T cell repertoires in COVID-19. Study-level background: COVID-19 samples, acute and convalescent, were from the United States, Italy and Spain. T cells, B-cell-depleted T cells, or PBMCs provided the cDNA or gDNA that served as material.

This clonotype originated in a human donor with COVID-19, enrolled during active disease. The donor label of this sample is uncertain. The gene calls are TRBV23-1 and TRBJ2-3; 8 bases map to TRBD2. TRBV23-1 is an ORF, with its function uncertain. The sequencing sample was made of peripheral blood. In DNA form, the CDR3 reads TGCGCCAGCAGTCGCAAGCGGGGGAGAGGGGATACGCAGTATTTT. This encodes CASSRKRGRGDTQYF.